The 17 T cell receptor beta chains below come from one sample, sequenced in a study of beta chain features in type 1 diabetes. Every isolated RNA sample was fully reverse transcribed, so sequencing captured expressed TCRB transcripts. Some clones are missing from TCRdb's copy, which holds only in-frame ones; the method was immunoSEQ multiplex PCR. The table has about 110,000 clones, almost 40% seen once. The sequencing input was stem cell memory CD4+ T cells from blood. The receptor source for this set is a woman younger than 35 in good health.

This clone was detected only a few times. The chain combines TRBV28 with TRBJ1-2; D might be TRBD1 (6 bases). Germline assignment: CDR1 MDHEN and CDR2 SYDVKM. The germline V and J ends were trimmed by 2 bases and 0 bases, with 19 bases remaining between them. The CDR3 extends over 18 amino acids. The CDR3 DNA sequence: TGTGCCAGCAGTTTAATCTTGGGGGCAGCTCTTCCTAACTATGGCTACACCTTC. The encoded protein is CASSLILGAALPNYGYTF.

The chain is built from TRBV7-9 and TRBJ2-3; 8 nucleotides align to TRBD2. Germline V gives CDR1 SEHNR, CDR2 FQNEAQ (reference sequence). There are 15 residues in the CDR3. V trimming: 5 bases; J trimming: 1 base; junction bases outside the gene matches: 5. The CDR3 reads CASSQGLGGTDTQYF. The CDR3 DNA reads TGTGCCAGCAGCCAGGGACTAGGGGGCACAGATACGCAGTATTTT.

This clone was detected once. This chain connects TRBV9 to TRBJ2-1; D may be TRBD1 (5 bases). This CDR3 is built from 15 residues. CDR1 is SGDLS and CDR2 is YYNGEE in the germline V gene. V lost 1 base and J 6 bases, leaving 14 bases between the germline ends. CDR3 protein: CASSVYHQGTNEQFF. The CDR3 region has the DNA TGTGCCAGCAGCGTATACCACCAGGGCACCAATGAGCAGTTCTTC.

The rearrangement links TRBV19 to TRBJ2-7; D uncertain. V lost 2 bases and J lost 5, with 22 bases in between. Germline CDR1 LNHDA, CDR2 SQIVND (reference sequence). CDR3 length: 17 residues. For the CDR3, the DNA is TGTGCCAGTAGTATATTGCTGTCTGGGCTATCGAAGGACGAGCAGTACTTC. Its protein product is CASSILLSGLSKDEQYF. The whole variable domain, filled in from reference TRBV19 and TRBJ2-7, reads DGGITQSPKYLFRKEGQNVTLSCEQNLNHDAMYWYRQDPGQGLRLIYYSQIVNDFQKGDIAEGYSVSREKKESFPLTVTSAQKNPTAFYLCASSILLSGLSKDEQYFGPGTRLTVT.

The rearrangement uses TRBV5-4 and TRBJ2-7; 7 positions agree with TRBD2. J lost 2 bases, V lost 4 bases, and 6 bases had no gene match. The CDR3 totals 14 residues. The germline V gene encodes CDR1 SGHNT and CDR2 YYREEE (reference sequence). CDR3 sequence: CASSPGLGAYEQYF. The CDR3 DNA reads TGTGCCAGCAGCCCCGGACTAGGAGCCTACGAGCAGTACTTC.

V and J are TRBV28 and TRBJ2-1, with TRBD2 identical over 15 bases. In germline, CDR1 is MDHEN, CDR2 SYDVKM. The ends lost 8 bases at V and 10 bases at J; junction bases unmatched: 15. There are 17 residues in the CDR3. The CDR3, as DNA: TGTGCCAGCCTGAATCCGACGGGACTAGCGGGAGGATCCGAGCAGTTCTTC. It encodes CASLNPTGLAGGSEQFF.

J is TRBJ2-7 and V is TRBV4-1, with 8 positions matching TRBD2. V was pared by 1 base and J by 6 bases, with 8 bases of the junction left unmatched. CDR1 and CDR2 from the germline V gene are MGHRA and YSYEKL. CDR3 length: 15 amino acids. As DNA, the CDR3 is TGCGCCAGCAGCCAAGGACGGGGGGGCTACGGCGAGCAGTACTTC. Encoded protein: CASSQGRGGYGEQYF.

The chain couples TRBV6-5 to TRBJ1-2; TRBD1 agrees at 8 bases. Losses at the gene ends were 4 bases for V and 5 bases for J; bases not matched to a gene: 12. Germline CDR1 is MNHEY and CDR2 is SVGAGI. This CDR3 contains 16 residues. CDR3: CASSSFNGTGRYGYTF. CDR3 DNA: TGTGCCAGCAGTTCCTTTAACGGGACAGGACGTTATGGCTACACCTTC.

The J gene is TRBJ2-7, the V gene TRBV10-3; maybe TRBD2 (5 bases). The germline CDR1 and CDR2 sequences are ENHRY and SYGVKD. V lost 0 bases and J lost 0, with 12 bases in between. This CDR3 is 16 amino acids long. The CDR3 is CAISESRRLLSYEQYF. The CDR3, as DNA: TGTGCCATCAGTGAGTCTCGGAGGCTACTCTCCTACGAGCAGTACTTC.

This rearrangement joins TRBV4-1 to TRBJ2-1; 7 bases are a match to TRBD2. CDR3 length equals 18 residues. Germline lookup yields CDR1 MGHRA and CDR2 YSYEKL. V shed 4 bases and J 4 bases; nucleotides not matched to a gene: 16. The CDR3 DNA sequence: TGCGCCAGCAGCCCTGTAAAATCGCGGGAGAGATCTTACAATGAGCAGTTCTTC. Amino acid sequence: CASSPVKSRERSYNEQFF.

The table lists this clone with a few counts. The genes are TRBV7-2 and TRBJ2-5, with unresolved D. Germline V gives CDR1 SGHTA, CDR2 FQGNSA. The CDR3 spans 14 residues. The ends were cut back, 5 bases at V and 5 bases at J, with 15 bases in the middle. CDR3 protein: CASSLPPRRETQYF. In DNA form, the CDR3 reads TGTGCCAGCAGCCTTCCTCCTAGGCGCGAGACCCAGTACTTC.

The chain uses TRBV28 and TRBJ1-3; D is perhaps TRBD1 (5 bases). Trimming left V 5 bases short and J 1 base short, with 12 bases between. The CDR3 contains 15 residues. Germline CDR1 is MDHEN and CDR2 is SYDVKM. The CDR3 coding sequence is TGTGCCAGCAGTCCCAGCAGGGCGTCTGGAAACACCATATATTTT. Its protein product is CASSPSRASGNTIYF.

This clone was picked up a small number of times. The chain carries TRBV5-1 and TRBJ1-1; a weak D match, TRBD1 (6 bases). The ends were cut back, 6 bases at V and 1 base at J, with 16 bases in the middle. The CDR3 has 15 residues. Looked up from germline, CDR1 is SGHRS and CDR2 is YFSETQ. DNA of the CDR3: TGCGCCAGCAACCCGTTGAACAGGGAGAACACTGAAGCTTTCTTT. It translates to CASNPLNRENTEAFF. Full variable domain (outside the CDR3, taken from reference TRBV5-1 and TRBJ1-1): KAGVTQTPRYLIKTRGQQVTLSCSPISGHRSVSWYQQTPGQGLQFLFEYFSETQRNKGNFPGRFSGRQFSNSRSEMNVSTLELGDSALYLCASNPLNRENTEAFFGQGTRLTVV.

This clone was detected only a few times. The genes are TRBV30 and TRBJ1-4; D gene uncertain. There are 13 residues in the CDR3. Deletions cut 3 bases from V and 2 bases from J, with 7 bases between. The germline CDR1 and CDR2 sequences are GTSNPN and SVGIG (reference sequence). As DNA, the CDR3 is TGTGCCTGGAGACAGACCACTAATGAAAAACTGTTTTTT. Translated: CAWRQTTNEKLFF. Filled out from reference TRBV30 and TRBJ1-4, the complete variable domain reads SQTIHQWPATLVQPVGSPLSLECTVEGTSNPNLYWYRQAAGRGLQLLFYSVGIGQISSEVPQNLSASRPQDRQFILSSKKLLLSDSGFYLCAWRQTTNEKLFFGSGTQLSVL.

DNA of the CDR3: TGTGCCTGGAGTTTAGGGGTACAGCAGTACTTC. It specifies CAWSLGVQQYF. This rearrangement joins TRBV30 to TRBJ2-7; D perhaps matches TRBD1 (5 bases). The CDR3 runs 11 residues. Germline CDR1 reads GTSNPN; CDR2 reads SVGIG (reference sequence). Trimming shortened V by 2 bases and J by 8 bases, and 10 bases separated the two germline ends.

V gene TRBV29-1 combines with J gene TRBJ2-2; no clear D. The CDR3 runs 15 residues. Germline V lookup: CDR1 SQVTM, CDR2 ANQGSEA. V lost 7 bases and J lost 2, with 17 bases in between. CDR3 sequence: CSALLGHSNTGELFF. The CDR3 DNA is TGCAGCGCCCTACTTGGGCACTCCAACACCGGGGAGCTGTTTTTT.

The rearrangement joins TRBV28 to TRBJ1-2, with 8 bases identical to TRBD1. The V gene end was trimmed by 5 bases and the J gene end by 4 bases; junction bases not matched to a gene: 18. CDR1 is MDHEN, CDR2 SYDVKM, per germline. The CDR3 extends over 18 amino acids. CDR3 sequence reads: CASSPRYGQGPVSYGYTF. CDR3 DNA: TGTGCCAGCAGTCCACGGTATGGACAGGGACCTGTGTCCTATGGCTACACCTTC.